The 30 T cell receptor beta chains below all came from one sample that was sequenced in a study of control samples from healthy donors and cancer patients. Produced via immunoSEQ multiplex PCR; TCRdb's table is partial and in-frame only. The data show about 170,000 clones, 90% to 95% seen once. The sample comprised blood. The source of these receptors is a woman younger than 45 in good health.

As regards this clone: At the DNA level, this CDR3 is encoded by other sequences in the same sample as well. The chain combines TRBV6-4 with TRBJ2-1; 12 bases fit TRBD2. The germline V gene has CDR1 MRHNA and CDR2 SNTAGT. Unmatched junction bases numbered 0, after V lost 2 bases and J lost 4 bases. The CDR3 spans 15 residues. CDR3 DNA: TGTGCCAGCAGTGACCTAGCGGGAGGGTACAATGAGCAGTTCTTC. Translation: CASSDLAGGYNEQFF.

The rearrangement uses TRBV7-6 and TRBJ1-2; 7 bases fit TRBD1. The CDR3 is 15 residues long. Germline CDR1 and CDR2: SGHVS and FNYEAQ. The J segment lost 1 base and the V segment lost 5 bases, leaving 7 bases of the junction unmatched. The CDR3 DNA reads as TGTGCCAGCAGCGCGTACAGGGGAGGTAACTATGGCTACACCTTC. This sequence encodes CASSAYRGGNYGYTF.

Details on this clone: Other DNA sequences in this specimen translate into the identical CDR3. The chain has TRBV7-3 and TRBJ2-1, with 9 bases identical to TRBD1. CDR3 length equals 13 residues. V shed 3 bases, J shed 6 bases, and the junction held 0 bases outside the gene matches. Germline-derived CDR1 and CDR2 are SGHTA and FQGTGA. The CDR3 reads CASSLTGGNEQFF. DNA for the CDR3: TGTGCCAGCAGCTTGACAGGGGGCAATGAGCAGTTCTTC.

V is TRBV28 and J is TRBJ1-5; the match to TRBD1 covers 7 bases. There are 16 residues in the CDR3. In germline, CDR1 is MDHEN, CDR2 SYDVKM. The trim removed 4 bases at V and 3 bases at J, leaving 9 bases unmatched. The CDR3 sequence is CASSSPSGGPNQPQHF. The CDR3 bases are TGTGCCAGCAGTTCCCCGTCAGGGGGACCCAATCAGCCCCAGCATTTT.

The gene calls are TRBV6-6 and TRBJ2-7; 9 bases are a match to TRBD1. V shed 5 bases and J 4 bases; nucleotides not matched to a gene: 12. CDR3 length: 16 amino acids. Germline CDR1 and CDR2: MNHNY and SVGAGI (reference sequence). The CDR3 DNA reads as TGTGCCAGCAGTAGAGCCCGACCGGGACAGGGTTACGAGCAGTACTTC. Translation: CASSRARPGQGYEQYF.

The chain couples TRBV18 to TRBJ2-5, with D uncertain. CDR1 is KGHSH and CDR2 is LQKENI in the germline V gene. Trimming removed 4 bases at V and 1 base at J, with 4 bases between. The CDR3 has 12 amino acids. This chain's CDR3 is CASSQVQETQYF. The CDR3 DNA reads as TGTGCCAGCTCACAGGTCCAAGAGACCCAGTACTTC.

The chain combines TRBV15 with TRBJ2-2; D tentatively reads TRBD1 or TRBD2 (5 bases each). The CDR3 spans 15 residues. Germline V gene data show CDR1 as LNHNV and CDR2 as YYDKDF (reference sequence). V shed 0 bases and J shed 6 bases, with 11 bases lying between them. CDR3 coding DNA: TGTGCCACCAGCAGAGACGGGACCCAGGCCGGGGAGCTGTTTTTT. This sequence encodes CATSRDGTQAGELFF.

The genes are TRBV6-6 and TRBJ1-1; no clear D. V lost 6 bases and J lost 1, with 0 bases in between. Germline CDR1 and CDR2: MNHNY and SVGAGI (reference sequence). The CDR3 is 10 amino acids. The CDR3, as DNA: TGTGCCAGCAGGAACACTGAAGCTTTCTTT. Its translation: CASRNTEAFF.

V and J are TRBV3-1 (or the pseudogene TRBV3-2) and TRBJ2-7, with 10 bases matching TRBD1. V trimming: 6 bases; J trimming: 6 bases; junction bases outside the gene matches: 2. The germline V gene has CDR1 LGHDT and CDR2 YNNKEL (reference sequence). CDR3 length equals 12 residues. In nucleotides, the CDR3 is TGTGCCAGCAGTCGGACAGGGGGCGAGCAGTACTTC. Its protein is CASSRTGGEQYF.

This clone turned up a few times. This chain links TRBV27 with TRBJ2-3; D is perhaps TRBD2 (5 bases). Germline V gene sequence: CDR1 MNHEY, CDR2 SMNVEV (reference sequence). V gave up 5 bases and J gave up 0 bases, with 18 bases separating them. The CDR3 is 17 amino acids. The CDR3 DNA follows: TGTGCCAGCAGTCAAAGGACTTTCCCTGGGAGCACAGATACGCAGTATTTT. Translated, it gives CASSQRTFPGSTDTQYF.

The rearrangement joins TRBV5-1 to TRBJ2-7; D possibly corresponds to TRBD1 (6 bases). This CDR3 spans 14 amino acids. Germline V gives CDR1 SGHRS, CDR2 YFSETQ. The V end lost 3 bases, the J end lost 2 bases, and 12 bases lay between the germline ends. As DNA, the CDR3 is TGCGCCAGCAGCTGGGTCCAGGGGACCTACGAGCAGTACTTC. It codes for CASSWVQGTYEQYF. The full variable domain, completed using reference TRBV5-1 and TRBJ2-7, is KAGVTQTPRYLIKTRGQQVTLSCSPISGHRSVSWYQQTPGQGLQFLFEYFSETQRNKGNFPGRFSGRQFSNSRSEMNVSTLELGDSALYLCASSWVQGTYEQYFGPGTRLTVT.

V and J are TRBV3-1 (or the pseudogene TRBV3-2) and TRBJ2-7, with 13 bases fitting TRBD2. Germline CDR1 LGHDT, CDR2 YNNKEL (reference sequence). The CDR3 covers 16 residues. V shed 4 bases and J 2 bases; nucleotides not matched to a gene: 5. The CDR3 DNA reads TGTGCCAGCAGCCTCGGACTAGCGGGGGCCACCTACGAGCAGTACTTC. It specifies CASSLGLAGATYEQYF.

The chain links TRBV4-1 to TRBJ2-6; possibly TRBD1 for D (6 bases). CDR1 is MGHRA and CDR2 is YSYEKL in the germline V gene. The CDR3 runs 15 residues. V dropped 2 bases and J dropped 4 bases, with 9 bases sitting between them. The CDR3 DNA sequence: TGCGCCAGCAGCCAACAGGGGTCGGGGGCCAACGTCCTGACTTTC. This translates into CASSQQGSGANVLTF.

The rearrangement uses TRBV15 and TRBJ2-2; 11 nucleotides match TRBD2. CDR1 is LNHNV, CDR2 YYDKDF, per germline (reference sequence). This CDR3 contains 15 residues. The junction had 7 bases not matched to a gene; V was cut back by 6 bases and J by 7 bases. The CDR3: CATRVTSGSNGELFF. The DNA for the CDR3 is TGTGCCACCAGAGTAACTAGCGGGAGTAACGGGGAGCTGTTTTTT.

The chain carries TRBV5-4 and TRBJ2-3, with D possibly TRBD1 on 6 matching bases. This CDR3 has 15 amino acids. Germline lookup yields CDR1 SGHNT and CDR2 YYREEE (reference sequence). Trimming pared 2 bases from V and 2 bases from J, leaving 12 bases between. For the CDR3, the DNA is TGTGCCAGCAGCTTCGACAGGAGTTCCACAGATACGCAGTATTTT. This gives the protein CASSFDRSSTDTQYF.

The V call is TRBV9, the J call TRBJ1-3; D unclear. The CDR3 has 14 residues. The germline V gene has CDR1 SGDLS and CDR2 YYNGEE. Trimming removed 2 bases at V and 2 bases at J, with 8 bases between. CDR3: CASSVDSAGNTIYF. As DNA, the CDR3 is TGTGCCAGCAGCGTTGATTCGGCTGGAAACACCATATATTTT.

The gene calls are TRBV6-6 and TRBJ1-6; TRBD1 agrees at 8 bases. Trimming removed 6 bases from V and 6 bases from J; junction bases left unmatched: 1. This CDR3 region has 13 residues. The germline gives CDR1 MNHNY, CDR2 SVGAGI (reference sequence). The CDR3 protein is CASSGQGNSPLHF. The CDR3 DNA sequence: TGTGCCAGCAGCGGACAGGGTAATTCACCCCTCCACTTT.

V and J are TRBV3-1 (or the pseudogene TRBV3-2) and TRBJ2-7; TRBD1 or TRBD2 may be the D gene (5 bases each). The ends were cut back, 2 bases at V and 0 bases at J, with 11 bases in the middle. CDR1 LGHDT and CDR2 YNNKEL come from the germline V gene (reference sequence). The CDR3 length is 15 residues. The CDR3 DNA reads as TGTGCCAGCAGCCAAAAATGGGGACCCTCCTACGAGCAGTACTTC. Encoded protein: CASSQKWGPSYEQYF.

The chain combines TRBV5-4 with TRBJ1-2; D may be TRBD1 (5 bases). The CDR3 extends over 14 amino acids. Trimming shortened V by 3 bases and J by 6 bases, and 15 bases separated the two germline ends. CDR1 SGHNT and CDR2 YYREEE come from the germline V gene (reference sequence). The CDR3 nucleotides are TGTGCCAGCAGCTCTCCGGGGCCCTTGGATGGCTACACCTTC. Amino acids: CASSSPGPLDGYTF.

This rearrangement joins TRBV2 to TRBJ2-2, with TRBD2 matching 13 bases. J lost 1 base, V lost 6 bases, and 2 bases had no gene match. The CDR3 consists of 16 residues. Per germline, CDR1 SNHLY and CDR2 FYNNEI. CDR3: CASSGLAGVNTGELFF. In nucleotides, the CDR3 is TGTGCCAGCAGCGGACTAGCGGGGGTGAACACCGGGGAGCTGTTTTTT.

The chain recombines TRBV5-1 with TRBJ2-3; no definite D call. CDR1 and CDR2 from the germline V gene are SGHRS and YFSETQ. The CDR3 contains 13 residues. V dropped 1 base and J dropped 1 base, with 4 bases sitting between them. In nucleotides, the CDR3 is TGCGCCAGCAGCTTGCAGGGCACAGATACGCAGTATTTT. Its translation: CASSLQGTDTQYF.

The chain combines TRBV7-9 with TRBJ1-2; 7 bases map to TRBD1. V dropped 2 bases and J dropped 4; count of bases not matched to a gene: 7. CDR1 is SEHNR and CDR2 is FQNEAQ in the germline V gene (reference sequence). The CDR3 spans 15 residues. The CDR3 is CASSLHGQVAYGYTF. For the CDR3, the DNA is TGTGCCAGCAGCTTACACGGACAGGTAGCCTATGGCTACACCTTC.

This clone has just a few counts. The chain joins TRBV5-1 to TRBJ2-1; 9 positions match TRBD2. Germline V gene lookup returns CDR1 SGHRS and CDR2 YFSETQ. After removal of 4 bases from V and 8 bases from J, the junction contained 7 bases not matched to a gene. This CDR3 has 14 amino acids. This chain's CDR3 is CASSLGLAWDEQFF. CDR3 in DNA: TGCGCCAGCAGCCTTGGACTAGCGTGGGATGAGCAGTTCTTC.

The genes are TRBV7-9 and TRBJ2-7, with TRBD1 identical over 7 bases. V shed 0 bases and J 2 bases; nucleotides not matched to a gene: 1. The CDR3 runs to 14 residues. CDR1 and CDR2 (germline): SEHNR, FQNEAQ (reference sequence). The CDR3 region is CASSLAGTAYEQYF. The CDR3 DNA is TGTGCCAGCAGCTTAGCGGGGACAGCCTACGAGCAGTACTTC.

This rearrangement joins TRBV10-3 to TRBJ1-2, with 7 bases identical to TRBD1. CDR1 and CDR2 from the germline V gene are ENHRY and SYGVKD. The V gene end was trimmed by 2 bases and the J gene end by 4 bases; junction bases not matched to a gene: 7. The CDR3 consists of 15 residues. The CDR3 coding sequence is TGTGCCATCAGTGAGGGGGCAGGGGGGGCCTATGGCTACACCTTC. Translation gives CAISEGAGGAYGYTF.

The chain is built from TRBV19 and TRBJ1-4, with TRBD1 identical over 9 bases. Germline CDR1 is LNHDA and CDR2 is SQIVND (reference sequence). This CDR3 is 15 amino acids long. Unmatched junction bases numbered 4, after V lost 6 bases and J lost 2 bases. CDR3 sequence reads: CASRDRGPTNEKLFF. CDR3 bases: TGTGCCAGTAGGGACAGGGGCCCGACTAATGAAAAACTGTTTTTT.

V usage is TRBV2 and J usage is TRBJ1-1; possibly TRBD1 for D (6 bases). Germline V gene data show CDR1 as SNHLY and CDR2 as FYNNEI. The CDR3 totals 13 residues. V lost 7 bases to trimming and J lost 4 bases, with 13 bases between them. The CDR3 region has the DNA TGTGCCAGCAAGTTTCAGGGGCCCACTGAAGCTTTCTTT. Encoded protein: CASKFQGPTEAFF.

The chain uses TRBV30 and TRBJ1-5; D possibly corresponds to TRBD1 (5 bases). With 0 bases removed from V and 5 bases from J, the gap between germline ends came to 14 bases. The CDR3 contains 15 residues. The V gene's germline CDR1 is GTSNPN and CDR2 SVGIG (reference sequence). The CDR3 here is CAWSVPGRGDQPQHF. The CDR3 DNA sequence: TGTGCCTGGAGTGTACCCGGGAGAGGGGATCAGCCCCAGCATTTT.

The chain uses TRBV29-1 and TRBJ2-5, with 9 bases fitting TRBD2. The CDR3 runs 16 residues. The germline CDR1 and CDR2 sequences are SQVTM and ANQGSEA. V shed 0 bases, J shed 3 bases, and the junction held 8 bases outside the gene matches. The CDR3 coding sequence is TGCAGCGTTGAAGATTGGGGCGGGGGGGCCGAAGAGACCCAGTACTTC. Translating it yields CSVEDWGGGAEETQYF.

The gene calls are TRBV3-1 (or the pseudogene TRBV3-2) and TRBJ2-2; 11 nucleotides match TRBD1. The germline V gene has CDR1 LGHDT and CDR2 YNNKEL (reference sequence). V lost 5 bases and J lost 6; bases outside the gene matches: 5. The length of the CDR3 is 15 residues. CDR3 sequence reads: CASSTRDRGAGELFF. The CDR3 DNA reads as TGTGCCAGCAGCACCCGGGACAGGGGGGCCGGGGAGCTGTTTTTT.